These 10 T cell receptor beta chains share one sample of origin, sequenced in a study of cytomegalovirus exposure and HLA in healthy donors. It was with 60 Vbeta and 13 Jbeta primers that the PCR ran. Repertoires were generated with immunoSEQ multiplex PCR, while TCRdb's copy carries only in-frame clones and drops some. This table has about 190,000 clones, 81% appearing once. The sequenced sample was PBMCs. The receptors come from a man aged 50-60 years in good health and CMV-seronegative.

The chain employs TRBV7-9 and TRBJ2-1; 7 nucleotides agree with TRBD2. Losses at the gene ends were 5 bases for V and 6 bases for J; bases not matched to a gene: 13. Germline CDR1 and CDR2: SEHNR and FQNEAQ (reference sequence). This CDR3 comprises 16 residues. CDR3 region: CASSRWLSGVFNEQFF. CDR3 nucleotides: TGTGCCAGCAGCCGATGGCTCAGCGGGGTTTTCAATGAGCAGTTCTTC.

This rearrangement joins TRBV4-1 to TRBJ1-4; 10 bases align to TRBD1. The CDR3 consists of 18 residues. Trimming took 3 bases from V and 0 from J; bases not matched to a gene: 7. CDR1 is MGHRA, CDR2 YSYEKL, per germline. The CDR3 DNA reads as TGCGCCAGCAGCCATGACAGGGGGCGTTTATCAACTAATGAAAAACTGTTTTTT. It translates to CASSHDRGRLSTNEKLFF.

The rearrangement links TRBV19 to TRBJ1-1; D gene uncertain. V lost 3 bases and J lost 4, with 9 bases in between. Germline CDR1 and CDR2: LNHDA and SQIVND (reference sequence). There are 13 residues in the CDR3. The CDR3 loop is CASSIQTSTEAFF. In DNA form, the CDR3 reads TGTGCCAGTAGTATTCAGACATCCACTGAAGCTTTCTTT.

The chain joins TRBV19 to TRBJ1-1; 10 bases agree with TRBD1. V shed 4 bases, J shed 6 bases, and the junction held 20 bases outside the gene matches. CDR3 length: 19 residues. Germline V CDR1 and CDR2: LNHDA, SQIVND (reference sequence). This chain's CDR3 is CASSTALGTGASFGAEAFF. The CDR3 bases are TGTGCCAGTAGTACCGCCCTCGGGACAGGGGCCTCATTTGGGGCTGAAGCTTTCTTT.

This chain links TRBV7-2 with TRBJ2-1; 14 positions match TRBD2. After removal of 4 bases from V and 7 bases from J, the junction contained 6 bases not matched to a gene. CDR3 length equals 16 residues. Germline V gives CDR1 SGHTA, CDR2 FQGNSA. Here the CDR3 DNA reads TGTGCCAGCAGCTCCGGGACTAGCGGGGGACAGAATGAGCAGTTCTTC. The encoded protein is CASSSGTSGGQNEQFF.

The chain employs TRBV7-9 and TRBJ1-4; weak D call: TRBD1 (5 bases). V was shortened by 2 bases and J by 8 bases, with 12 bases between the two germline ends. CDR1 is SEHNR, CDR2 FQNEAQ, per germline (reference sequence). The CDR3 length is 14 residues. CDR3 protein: CASSLQGYGEKLFF. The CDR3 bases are TGTGCCAGCAGCTTACAGGGCTACGGAGAAAAACTGTTTTTT.

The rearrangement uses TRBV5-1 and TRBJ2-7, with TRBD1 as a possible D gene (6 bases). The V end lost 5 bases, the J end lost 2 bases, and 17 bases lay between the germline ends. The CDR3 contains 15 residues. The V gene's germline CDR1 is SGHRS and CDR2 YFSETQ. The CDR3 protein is CASSHTGTLAYEQYF. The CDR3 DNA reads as TGCGCCAGCAGTCATACCGGGACATTAGCCTACGAGCAGTACTTC. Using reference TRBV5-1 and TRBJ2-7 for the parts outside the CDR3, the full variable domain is KAGVTQTPRYLIKTRGQQVTLSCSPISGHRSVSWYQQTPGQGLQFLFEYFSETQRNKGNFPGRFSGRQFSNSRSEMNVSTLELGDSALYLCASSHTGTLAYEQYFGPGTRLTVT.

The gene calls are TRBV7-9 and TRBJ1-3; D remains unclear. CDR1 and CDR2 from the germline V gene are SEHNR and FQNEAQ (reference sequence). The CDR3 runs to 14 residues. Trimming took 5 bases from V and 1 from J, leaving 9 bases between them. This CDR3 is CASSPTYSGNTIYF. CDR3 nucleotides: TGTGCCAGCAGCCCTACCTATTCTGGAAACACCATATATTTT.

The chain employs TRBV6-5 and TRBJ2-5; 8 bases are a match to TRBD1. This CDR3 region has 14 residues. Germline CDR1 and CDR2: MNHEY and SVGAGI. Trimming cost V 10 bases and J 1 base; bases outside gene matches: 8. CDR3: CATTPDRVQETQYF. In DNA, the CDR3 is TGTGCCACCACTCCGGACAGGGTCCAAGAGACCCAGTACTTC.

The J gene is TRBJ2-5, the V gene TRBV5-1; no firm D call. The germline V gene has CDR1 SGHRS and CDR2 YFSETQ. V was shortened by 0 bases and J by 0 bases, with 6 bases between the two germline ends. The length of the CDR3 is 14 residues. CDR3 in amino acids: CASSLEEYQETQYF. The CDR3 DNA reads TGCGCCAGCAGCTTGGAAGAGTACCAAGAGACCCAGTACTTC. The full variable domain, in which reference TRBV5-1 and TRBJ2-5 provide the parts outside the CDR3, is KAGVTQTPRYLIKTRGQQVTLSCSPISGHRSVSWYQQTPGQGLQFLFEYFSETQRNKGNFPGRFSGRQFSNSRSEMNVSTLELGDSALYLCASSLEEYQETQYFGPGTRLLVL.